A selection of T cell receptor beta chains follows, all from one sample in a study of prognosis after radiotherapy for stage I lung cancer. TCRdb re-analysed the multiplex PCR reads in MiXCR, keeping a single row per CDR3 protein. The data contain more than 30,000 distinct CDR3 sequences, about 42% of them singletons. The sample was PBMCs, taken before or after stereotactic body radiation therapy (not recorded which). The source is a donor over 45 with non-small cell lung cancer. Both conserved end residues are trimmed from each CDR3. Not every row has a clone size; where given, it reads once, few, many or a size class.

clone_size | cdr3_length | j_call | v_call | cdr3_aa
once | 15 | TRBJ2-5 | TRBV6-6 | ASSYSRAGRDEETQY
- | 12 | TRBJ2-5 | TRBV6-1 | ASRPGTGLKTQY
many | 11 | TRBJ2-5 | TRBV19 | ASRDRHQETQY
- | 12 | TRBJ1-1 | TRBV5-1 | AISLGAGHTEAF
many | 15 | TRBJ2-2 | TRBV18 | ASSPPRGTANTGELF
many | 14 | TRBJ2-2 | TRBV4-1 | ASSQRPLRSTGELF
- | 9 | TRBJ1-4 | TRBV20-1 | SARDNEKLF
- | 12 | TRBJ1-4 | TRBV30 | AWKAGYSNEKLF
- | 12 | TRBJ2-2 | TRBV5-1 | ASSWLGLVRELF
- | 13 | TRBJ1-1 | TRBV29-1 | SVEDTGRGVTEAF
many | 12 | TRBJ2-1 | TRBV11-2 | ASSLEIQGNEQF
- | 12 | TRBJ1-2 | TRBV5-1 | ASSAGQVGYGYT
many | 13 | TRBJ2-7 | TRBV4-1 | ASSHDKQGANEQY
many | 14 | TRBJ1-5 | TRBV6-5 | ASSSGTPYSNQPQH
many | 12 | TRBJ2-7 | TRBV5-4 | ASSLGQGAYEQY
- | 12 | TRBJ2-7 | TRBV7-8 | ASSSTSVNREQY
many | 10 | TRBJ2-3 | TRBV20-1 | SGGGPQDTQY
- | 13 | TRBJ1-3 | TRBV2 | ASRFDRVTGNTIY
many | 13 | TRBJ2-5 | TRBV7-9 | ASSLGRKEWETQY
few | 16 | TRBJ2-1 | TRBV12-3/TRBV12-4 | ASSSVGTSGNPYNEQF
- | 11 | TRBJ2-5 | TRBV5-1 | ASSEGQTETQY
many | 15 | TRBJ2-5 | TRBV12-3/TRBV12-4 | ASGPGWRGAYQETQY
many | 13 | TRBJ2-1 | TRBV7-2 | ASSPGQVPYNEQF
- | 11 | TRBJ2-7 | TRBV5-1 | ASSLGQGREQY
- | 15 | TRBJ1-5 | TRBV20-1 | SAIARTGAESNQPQH
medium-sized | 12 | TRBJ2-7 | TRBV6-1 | ASKSGTQTYEQY
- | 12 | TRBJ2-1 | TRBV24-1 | ASSELNGYNEQF
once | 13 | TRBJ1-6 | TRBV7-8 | ASTLGTGNNSPLH
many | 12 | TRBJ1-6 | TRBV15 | ATSIGSDNSPLH
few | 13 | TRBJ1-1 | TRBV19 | ASSRPGQGNTEAF
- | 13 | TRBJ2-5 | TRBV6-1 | DSSETSGGPETEY
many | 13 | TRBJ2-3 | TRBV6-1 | ASSDLSGFTDTQY